A single sample gave rise to the 16 T cell receptor beta chains below, sequenced in a study of immune characterization of retroperitoneal liposarcoma. TCRdb reprocessed the PCR reads via MiXCR and lists one record per CDR3 protein. The table has about 8,000 distinct CDR3 sequences, about 46% seen once. Sequencing was performed on tumor tissue. These TCRs come from a male donor with retroperitoneal liposarcoma.

This clonotype was seen only a few times. V and J are TRBV6-1 and TRBJ2-1; D ambiguous. CDR3 length equals 12 residues. V lost 8 bases, J lost 13 bases, and 18 bases lay in between. CDR1 and CDR2 from the germline V gene are MNHNS and SASEGT. For the CDR3, the DNA is TGTGCCAGCTCAGGAGTTCAAGAGACCCAGTTCTTC. It codes for CASSGVQETQFF.

The chain recombines TRBV27 with TRBJ2-5; 7 nucleotides align to TRBD2. Near its end, the DNA agrees better with TRBJ2-7, so the J call may be wrong. Germline V gene lookup returns CDR1 MNHEY and CDR2 SMNVEV (reference sequence). This CDR3 region has 15 residues. CDR3 loop: CASTLRPGGDNEQYF. Here the CDR3 DNA reads TGTGCCAGCACCCTTAGGCCGGGGGGAGATAACGAGCAGTACTTC.

The J gene is TRBJ2-2, the V gene TRBV6-1; 8 bases match TRBD2. Germline assignment: CDR1 MNHNS and CDR2 SASEGT. This CDR3 spans 15 amino acids. The V gene end was trimmed by 7 bases and the J gene end by 3 bases; junction bases not matched to a gene: 7. The CDR3 DNA sequence: TGTGCCAGCAAAAAGACGGGGGGGGACACCGGGGAGCTGTTTTTT. The encoded protein is CASKKTGGDTGELFF.

This clonotype showed up just a few times. The chain has TRBV12-3 or TRBV12-4 and TRBJ2-3; D may be TRBD2 (5 bases). CDR3 length: 12 residues. V was cut by 5 bases and J by 4 bases, with 7 bases left in between. In DNA form, the CDR3 reads TGTGCCAGCAGTCAGGAGGCAGATACGCAGTATTTT. This gives the protein CASSQEADTQYF.

The chain has TRBV27 and TRBJ2-6; the D is unclear. Trimming took off 3 bases at V and 1 base at J, with 7 bases between the two ends. The CDR3 contains 15 residues. Germline lookup yields CDR1 MNHEY and CDR2 SMNVEV (reference sequence). The chain's CDR3 is CASSFGRSGANVLTF. Here the CDR3 DNA reads TGTGCCAGCAGTTTTGGGCGGTCTGGGGCCAACGTCCTGACTTTC.

This clonotype was observed at least ten times. This sequence joins TRBV7-8 and TRBJ2-1; possibly TRBD2 for D (6 bases). In germline, CDR1 is SGHVS, CDR2 FQNEAQ. CDR3 length: 13 residues. The germline V and J ends were trimmed by 1 base and 5 bases, with 6 bases remaining between them. CDR3 sequence: CASSLGTNNEQFF. Here the CDR3 DNA reads TGTGCCAGCAGCTTAGGGACTAACAATGAGCAGTTCTTC.

This clonotype was observed a few times. The V gene is TRBV6-5, the J gene TRBJ1-2, with no clear D. Trimming took off 0 bases at V and 7 bases at J, with 12 bases between the two ends. The germline V gene encodes CDR1 MNHEY and CDR2 SVGAGI. CDR3 length: 14 residues. As DNA, the CDR3 is TGTGCCAGCAGTTACTCCGGGGAGGCGGGTGGCTACACCTTC. Translating it yields CASSYSGEAGGYTF.

The V gene is TRBV27, the J gene TRBJ2-5; D is perhaps TRBD1 (5 bases). The length of the CDR3 is 12 residues. The V end lost 1 base, the J end lost 5 bases, and 5 bases lay between the germline ends. Germline V lookup: CDR1 MNHEY, CDR2 SMNVEV (reference sequence). CDR3 coding DNA: TGTGCCAGCAGTTTATACAGGGAGACCCAGTACTTC. It codes for CASSLYRETQYF.

This clonotype appeared a single time. V and J are TRBV27 and TRBJ2-1; D not certain. Between the trimmed V and J ends, which lost 5 bases and 2 bases, there was a span of 10 bases. In germline, CDR1 is MNHEY, CDR2 SMNVEV (reference sequence). The CDR3 covers 14 residues. CDR3 bases: TGTGCCAGCAGTCCTCTTACCCCCTACAATGAGCAGTTCTTC. Residues: CASSPLTPYNEQFF.

V usage is TRBV6-1 and J usage is TRBJ2-1; the match to TRBD2 covers 8 bases. V was pared by 2 bases and J by 7 bases, with 13 bases of the junction left unmatched. This CDR3 has 17 amino acids. Germline CDR1 MNHNS, CDR2 SASEGT. CDR3 sequence (DNA): TGTGCCAGCAGTGAATTTCCCAGCGGGAGCAAAGGAAATGAGCAGTTCTTC. Protein sequence: CASSEFPSGSKGNEQFF.

V is TRBV7-6 and J is TRBJ2-1; 9 nucleotides agree with TRBD1. The V segment lost 2 bases and the J segment 12 bases; nucleotides outside the gene matches: 26. Germline V CDR1 and CDR2: SGHVS, FNYEAQ. This CDR3 has 20 amino acids. In DNA, the CDR3 is TGTGCCAGCAGCTTACAGCCCGGGACAGGGACTACCGGGACGCAGTTGGTGCAGTTCTTC. This codes for CASSLQPGTGTTGTQLVQFF.

By share of the sample, this clonotype is medium-sized. The chain uses TRBV12-3 or TRBV12-4 and TRBJ2-1, with D perhaps being TRBD1 or TRBD2 (5 bases each). This CDR3 has 14 amino acids. V lost 7 bases and J 4 bases, leaving 14 bases between the germline ends. CDR3 nucleotides: TGTGCCAGCACCCTAACGGGACGGTACAATGAGCAGTTCTTC. Protein sequence: CASTLTGRYNEQFF.

The chain recombines TRBV12-3 or TRBV12-4 with TRBJ2-5, with D perhaps matching TRBD2 (6 bases). Judging by the DNA end, TRBJ2-7 fits better; the J call may be wrong. The CDR3 totals 12 residues. In nucleotides, the CDR3 is TGTGCCAGCAGTTTAACGGGAGACGAGCAGTACTTC. Translated, it gives CASSLTGDEQYF.

Comment on this clonotype: The CDR3 does not end in the conserved phenylalanine or tryptophan, so this is likely a read error. The chain uses TRBV27 and TRBJ2-1; D might be TRBD2 (7 bases). The assigned J gene may be wrong: the sequence end matches TRBJ2-7 better. The germline CDR1 and CDR2 sequences are MNHEY and SMNVEV (reference sequence). This CDR3 spans 16 amino acids. The CDR3 region is CASSNLGRGATYEQYL. In nucleotides, the CDR3 is TGTGCCAGCAGTAACTTAGGTCGGGGGGCAACCTACGAGCAGTACTTA.

This clonotype was observed a few times. The chain recombines TRBV6-1 with TRBJ2-1; D tentatively fits TRBD1 or TRBD2 (5 bases each). TRBJ2-5 explains the end of the DNA better; the J call may be wrong. CDR3 size: 13 residues. In germline, CDR1 is MNHNS, CDR2 SASEGT. This chain's CDR3 is CASSEERGETQYF. In DNA form, the CDR3 reads TGTGCCAGCAGTGAAGAGAGGGGAGAGACCCAGTACTTC.

A word on this clonotype: No conserved phenylalanine or tryptophan is present at the end of the CDR3, so a read error is the likely explanation. The rearrangement joins TRBV6-2 or TRBV6-3 to TRBJ2-1; 10 bases line up with TRBD1. The J call is doubtful: the DNA matches TRBJ2-7 better. The germline gives CDR1 MNHEY, CDR2 SVGEGT. The CDR3 loop spans 14 amino acids. CDR3 sequence reads: CASSEGQGVYEQYS. The CDR3, as DNA: TGTGCCAGCAGTGAAGGACAGGGGGTATACGAGCAGTACTCC.